This passage covers 11 T cell receptor beta chains from one sample sequenced in a study of CXCR3-negative and CXCR3-positive naive CD8 T cells. UMI-labeled 5' RACE yielded the TRB cDNA libraries. Reprocessing the 5' RACE reads, TCRdb reports a single entry for every CDR3 protein and omits DNA. Its table records about 150,000 distinct CDR3 sequences. Study-level findings and limits: For CXCR3-positive naive cells, TRB CDR3s were more hydrophobic than those of CXCR3-negative naive cells.

Antigens for these TCRs are unknown. The sequencing input was naive CXCR3+ CD8+ T cells from blood. Subset: CD45RO-CCR7+CD27+CD95- naive CD8+ T cells expressing CXCR3 (TNR3+). These receptors were obtained from a human donor in good health. Some clones in this sample may be carry-over from other donors' samples.

V usage is TRBV6-5 and J usage is TRBJ1-2; the TCRdb D gene call, TRBD1, has no DNA to confirm it. Germline values: CDR1 MNHEY, CDR2 SVGAGI. This CDR3 has 15 residues. The CDR3 region is CASSYSVRGDYGYTF.

The gene calls are TRBV5-1 and TRBJ2-7; TCRdb lists TRBD1, though no DNA is available to test this call. From germline, CDR1 is SGHRS and CDR2 YFSETQ. CDR3 length: 17 amino acids. CDR3 loop: CASSVKIGGQGLYEQYF.

The genes are TRBV6-2 or TRBV6-3 and TRBJ2-1. Germline values: CDR1 MNHEY, CDR2 SVGEGT. The CDR3 runs to 15 residues. CDR3 region: CASSYSNPARNEQFF.

The chain carries TRBV20-1 and TRBJ1-5; TCRdb names TRBD1, which stays unverified in the absence of DNA. The CDR3 has 18 amino acids. Germline lookup yields CDR1 DFQATT and CDR2 SNEGSKA (reference sequence). CDR3 protein: CSAPGRDRARNSNQPQHF.

J is TRBJ2-1 and V is TRBV15; lacking DNA, the TRBD2 call made by TCRdb goes unchecked. The CDR3 contains 16 residues. Germline values: CDR1 LNHNV, CDR2 YYDKDF (reference sequence). The CDR3 reads CVTTLRGTSGIDEQFF.

The rearrangement links TRBV29-1 to TRBJ2-1. Germline lookup yields CDR1 SQVTM and CDR2 ANQGSEA. CDR3 size: 11 residues. CDR3: CSVHLYNEQFF.

The V call is TRBV20-1, the J call TRBJ1-1; TCRdb calls TRBD1, which cannot be checked without DNA. This CDR3 is built from 13 residues. Germline V CDR1 and CDR2: DFQATT, SNEGSKA (reference sequence). The chain's CDR3 is CSARGTGDTEAFF.

CDR3 sequence: CASIAATDTQYF. This sequence joins TRBV7-9 and TRBJ2-3. The CDR3 has 12 residues. Germline lookup yields CDR1 SEHNR and CDR2 FQNEAQ (reference sequence). The variable domain in full, with the rest retrieved from reference TRBV7-9 and TRBJ2-3, is DTGVSQNPRHKITKRGQNVTFRCDPISEHNRLYWYRQTLGQGPEFLTYFQNEAQLEKSRLLSDRFSAERPKGSFSTLEIQRTEQGDSAMYLCASIAATDTQYFGPGTRLTVL.

V is TRBV5-1 and J is TRBJ1-5. The CDR3 runs 18 residues. Germline CDR1 SGHRS, CDR2 YFSETQ. The CDR3 spells CASSFVCNWGYSNQPQHF.

The gene calls are TRBV7-6 and TRBJ2-1; the TRBD1 assignment by TCRdb is unverifiable without DNA. The CDR3 sequence is 17 residues long. Germline V gene lookup returns CDR1 SGHVS and CDR2 FNYEAQ. The CDR3 is CASSLESGAGSYNEQFF.

This rearrangement joins TRBV28 to TRBJ2-7; TCRdb reports TRBD1, a call that lacks DNA to check it against. There are 15 residues in the CDR3. CDR1 and CDR2 from the germline V gene are MDHEN and SYDVKM. CDR3 sequence reads: CASSHHDRGNYEQYF.